These 2 T cell receptor beta chains were all obtained from the same sample, sequenced in a study of blood T cell repertoires in COVID-19. The table came from immunoSEQ multiplex PCR; TCRdb's copy has only in-frame clones and leaves some out. The table lists about 280,000 clones, around 85% of them singletons. The specimen sequenced was peripheral blood. These receptor sequences come from a middle-aged man with active or convalescent COVID-19.

The chain combines TRBV19 with TRBJ1-5; D is unresolved. The length of the CDR3 is 14 residues. Between the trimmed V and J ends, which lost 5 bases and 0 bases, there was a span of 8 bases. The V gene's germline CDR1 is LNHDA and CDR2 SQIVND (reference sequence). CDR3 coding DNA: TGTGCCAGTAGTCCGGGGTCTAGCAATCAGCCCCAGCATTTT. Translation: CASSPGSSNQPQHF.

The chain recombines TRBV2 with TRBJ2-7, with a possible D match to TRBD2 (5 bases). Germline V CDR1 and CDR2: SNHLY, FYNNEI. Trimming removed 6 bases at V and 6 bases at J, with 15 bases between. This CDR3 has 13 amino acids. For the CDR3, the DNA is TGTGCCAGCAGAGACGAGGGCTTCCGCGAGCAGTACTTC. It encodes CASRDEGFREQYF. Full variable domain (remainder filled in from reference TRBV2 and TRBJ2-7): EPEVTQTPSHQVTQMGQEVILRCVPISNHLYFYWYRQILGQKVEFLVSFYNNEISEKSEIFDDQFSVERPDGSNFTLKIRSTKLEDSAMYFCASRDEGFREQYFGPGTRLTVT.